This entry is about one TCR beta chain. The antigen is undetermined. CDR3 length equals 15 residues. Per the germline V gene, CDR1 is MGHDK and CDR2 is SYGVNS. V dropped 2 bases and J dropped 2; count of bases not matched to a gene: 2. Only patients with CD8+CD57+ cell expansion on flow cytometry were chosen for sequencing. When blood sampling took place, the patients had received no therapy. This specimen belongs to a study of CD8+CD57+ T cells in acquired aplastic anemia. In the study overall: Sorted CD4+ plus CD8+ cells gave DNA averaging about 3.2 ug. Notes on the study in general: The number of CD8+ CDR3 sequences shared by patients and controls was roughly 30. Levels of CD8+ Simpson's diversity were not significantly distinct in patients versus controls.

The template for TCR beta VDJ and CDR3 sequence profiling was genomic DNA. TCRdb called the reads again in MiXCR, with one record for every CDR3 protein. This table has about 160,000 distinct CDR3 sequences, 45% to 55% appearing once. The V and J genes are TRBV25-1 and TRBJ1-2; 10 bases are shared with TRBD1. Sequencing was done on a sample of sorted CD4+, CD8+, or CD8+CD57+ T cells (not recorded which) from PBMCs. This sequence originates from a human donor with aplastic anemia. The CDR3 region is CASSEGGQGNYGYTF. The CDR3 bases are TGTGCCAGCAGTGAAGGGGGACAGGGGAACTATGGCTACACCTTC.